This T cell receptor (beta chain) was documented in a study of long-term antiretroviral therapy in people with HIV (dated by TCRdb to the early 2020s). In terms of the full investigation: The earliest samples were collected about a decade before the 2015 WHO recommendation for immediate ART, when ART was typically delayed until CD4 counts fell. Eleven of the 30 participants with HIV were female. Test extractions of a monoclonal T-cell line alongside 33 polyclonal samples showed no cross-contamination during QIAcube processing. This retrospective serial study examined whether starting ART and sustained HIV suppression were associated with changes in the composition and diversity of the TRB repertoire in peripheral blood. The cohort contributed 150 to 200 cryopreserved PBMC samples from 30 adults with confirmed HIV infection, collected serially over a mean of approximately six years (range 1-12). General conclusions and limits of the study: CDR3 length ranges in HIV repertoires were narrower than in controls, and network structure suggested an antigen-experienced repertoire with only a slight naive shift after ART. The samples span the years 2004 to 2017, and the ART regimens used may be less effective than current regimens. Inferences about post-ART repertoire changes were limited because no data were available on ART adherence, viral resistance or therapy changes. Starting ART was linked to a significant rise in TRB diversity, yet even after long-term ART the diversity remained significantly lower than in transplant donor controls. Limited PBMC availability meant only the TCR beta chain was sequenced, without alpha chain pairing. Expanded TRB clones identified before ART initiation dominated the repertoire across all time points, though the dominance fluctuated and decreased in many PLHIV after ART. Because cell numbers in pre-ART samples were limited, unsorted PBMC were profiled instead of sorted CD4+ and CD8+ T cells.

Of note for this clone: The clone's antigen remains unknown. The input lacks base qualities; no much larger clone sits a single base away.

Participants were included only if at least one PBMC sample before ART initiation and at least two post-ART samples were available. All participants with HIV were treated in the United States of America. Before DNA extraction, cryopreserved samples of roughly 0.9-11 million PBMC were thawed and washed. At the time of the earliest PBMC sample for each participant with HIV, ages ranged from about 23 to 60 years. PBMC samples were contributed by each participant from 1-4 timepoints before ART initiation and 2-8 timepoints after ART initiation, with a median of 7 samples. For every participant, serial HIV viral load, CD4+ T-cell count, ART history and demographic data were obtained. A Qiagen kit on a QIAcube was used to extract genomic DNA from unsorted PBMC, with samples processed in batches of 12. The immunoSEQ hsTCRB v3.0 assay was used at survey level resolution to sequence the TRB variable region. The target sequencing depth for TRB was about 40,000-55,000 T-cell genomes per sample. Pooled TRB libraries were sequenced on an Illumina MiSeq with a v3 150-cycle kit. The original pipeline was this. Analysis of repertoires was carried out in R inside a reproducible Nextflow workflow spanning QC, data transformation and analysis. Custom analyses were implemented in LymphoSeq2, an R package for AIRR-Seq data exploration. A few samples yielding fewer than 5000 total TRB sequences were excluded, leaving 150 to 200 analyzed HIV repertoires. Among the 180 or so HIV repertoires that were kept, roughly 59 were collected before ART initiation and over 120 were collected after ART initiation. Repertoires were downsampled to 5000 TRB nucleotide sequences, with summary statistics averaged over 100 downsampling iterations. Only TRB sequences with CDR3 regions of at least seven amino acids were retained for analysis. Diversity was assessed using a clonality score derived from Shannon entropy and using the Gini coefficient. Repertoire networks linked the top 5000 CDR3 amino acid sequences whenever two sequences differed by an edit distance of one. For TRB CDR3 amino acid sequences, GLIPH2 was used to predict antigen specificity groups and MHC restriction. CDR3 amino acid sequences were matched against VDJdb and McPAS-TCR to flag known CMV, EBV, HIV or tissue antigen associations. Pre-ART, post-ART and control groups were compared with Wilcoxon signed-rank tests and Holm-Bonferroni correction. TCRdb mirrors the immuneACCESS table, restricted to in-frame sequences. Some clones are absent from its copies; in checked studies, under half trace to an unresolved V gene, and the reason for the others is unknown. V and J calls and clone size are given by that table; D and trimming were obtained from the DNA. Present in this sample are about 11,000 clones, approximately 76% of which were seen just once. The leading ten clones occupy around 20% of the sample.

Cut back by 6 bases and 3 bases, the V and J ends lie 15 bases apart. Based on the germline V gene, the CDR1 and CDR2 sequences are MDHEN and SYDVKM. The CDR3 numbers 14 residues from cysteine through phenylalanine. Left in the record is the CDR3 DNA by itself, 42 bases read in frame from the first base. Sequenced material: unsorted PBMCs, taken at the start of antiretroviral therapy, before treatment. Here the chain combines TRBV28 and TRBJ2-7, with a weak D call of TRBD2 (6 bases match). The TCR sequence derives from a man aged 25 to 45 with HIV. The DNA sequence reads TGTGCCAGCAGCTGGGGCGGGGCCTACTACGAGCAGTACTTC. This encodes CASSWGGAYYEQYF.